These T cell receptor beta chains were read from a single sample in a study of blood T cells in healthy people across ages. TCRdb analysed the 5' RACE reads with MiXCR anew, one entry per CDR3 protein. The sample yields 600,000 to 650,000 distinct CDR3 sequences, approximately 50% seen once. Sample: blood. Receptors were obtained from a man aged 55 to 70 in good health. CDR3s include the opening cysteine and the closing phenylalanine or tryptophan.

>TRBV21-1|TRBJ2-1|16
CAGKIRWAGGEDEQFF
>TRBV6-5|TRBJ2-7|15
CASSPSGGPSYEQYF
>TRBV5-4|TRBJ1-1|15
CASGSRDRGEAEAFF
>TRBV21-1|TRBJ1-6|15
CASPKTGAPYSPLHF
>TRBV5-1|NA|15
CASSLGTVTLNEQYF
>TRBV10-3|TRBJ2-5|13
CAISDLGAETQYF
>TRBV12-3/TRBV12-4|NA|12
CASRPSEQTQYF
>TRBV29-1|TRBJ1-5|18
CSVVVFHTGATGNQPQHF
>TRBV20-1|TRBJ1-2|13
CSAREPGAYGYTF
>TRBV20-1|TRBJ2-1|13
CSARRPPPGEQFF
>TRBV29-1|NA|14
CSVEDRATRGTQYF
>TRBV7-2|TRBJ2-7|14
CASSLGGARTMTYF
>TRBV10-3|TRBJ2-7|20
CAISPGGGGGPGIIAYEQYF
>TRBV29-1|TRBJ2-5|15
CSVAMRAGQEETQYF
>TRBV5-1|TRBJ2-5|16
CASSLFDRASQETQYF
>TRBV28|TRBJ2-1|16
CASSSAGTSGANEQFF
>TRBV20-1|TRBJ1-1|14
CNARDPARVTEAFF
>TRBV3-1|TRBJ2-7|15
CASSPRGDPAYEQYF
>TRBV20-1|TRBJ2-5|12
CSLTRRGETQYF
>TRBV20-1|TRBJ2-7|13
CSLGQGSTYEQYF
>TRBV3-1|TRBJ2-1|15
CASSQDGGAINEQFF
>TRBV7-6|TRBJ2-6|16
CASSRLGSSGANVLTF
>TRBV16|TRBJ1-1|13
CASSPSGSAEAFF
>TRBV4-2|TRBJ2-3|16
CASSQVYGGAPDTQYF
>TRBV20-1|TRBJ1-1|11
CSAFPRTEAFF
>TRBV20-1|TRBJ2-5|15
CSARDSSMGGETQYF
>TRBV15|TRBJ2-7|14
CATSPSSRGYEQYF
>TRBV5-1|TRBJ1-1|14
CASSFWAMNTEAFF
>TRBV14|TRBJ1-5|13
CASSLRGGQPQHF
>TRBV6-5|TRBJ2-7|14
CASSYDSFSYEQYF
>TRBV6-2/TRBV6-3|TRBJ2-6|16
CASSYPFGSGANVLTF
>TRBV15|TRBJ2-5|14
CATSRDRAKETQYF
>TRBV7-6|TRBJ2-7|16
CASSLGSGGTSYEQYF
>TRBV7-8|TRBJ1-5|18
CASSLDLAGGAPNQPQHF
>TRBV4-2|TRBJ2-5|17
CASSRTSGGAKQETQYF
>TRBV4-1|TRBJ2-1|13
CASRRPHGGEQFF
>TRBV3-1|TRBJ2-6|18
CASGRLARVSSGANVLTF
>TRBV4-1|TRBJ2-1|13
CASSQDRTQRQFF
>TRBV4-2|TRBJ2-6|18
CASSQEVAGPSGANVLTF
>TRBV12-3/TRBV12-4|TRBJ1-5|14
CASSPDGAIKPQHF
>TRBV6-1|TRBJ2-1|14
CATSDASSYNEQFF
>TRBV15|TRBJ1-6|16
CATSRDGQGLGSPLHF
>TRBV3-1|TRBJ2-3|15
CASSQFGGFTDTQYF
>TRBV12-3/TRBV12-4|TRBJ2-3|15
CASSWGTTSTDTQYF
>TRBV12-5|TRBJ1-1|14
CASATATGRSEAFF